The 23 T cell receptor beta chains below all came from one sample that was sequenced in a study of shared clonotypes between healthy human individuals. Method: immunoSEQ multiplex PCR; TCRdb's copy keeps in-frame clones and lacks some. The data contain 2,500,000 or so clones, approximately 94% of them singletons. Material for sequencing was naive CD4+ T cells from PBMCs. Subset defined: CD45RA+ positively selected. These receptors all stem from a man younger than 35 in good health. Some clones in this sample may be carry-over from other donors' samples.

The CDR3 reads CASSYSRRAGEQYF. In DNA form, the CDR3 reads TGTGCCAGCAGTTACTCGAGGAGGGCCGGCGAGCAGTACTTC. The V gene is TRBV6-5, the J gene TRBJ2-7, with D perhaps TRBD2 (6 bases). This CDR3 is built from 14 residues. The germline V and J ends were trimmed by 0 bases and 6 bases, with 12 bases remaining between them. Germline V gene data show CDR1 as MNHEY and CDR2 as SVGAGI.

The rearrangement uses TRBV7-2 and TRBJ2-3, with D unresolved. The CDR3 is 13 amino acids. The V end lost 0 bases, the J end lost 5 bases, and 6 bases lay between the germline ends. Germline-derived CDR1 and CDR2 are SGHTA and FQGNSA. The DNA for the CDR3 is TGTGCCAGCAGCTTAGCAAGGCGAGATACGCAGTATTTT. Amino acids: CASSLARRDTQYF.

The chain joins TRBV7-9 to TRBJ1-1; perhaps TRBD1 as D (6 bases). Germline assignment: CDR1 SEHNR and CDR2 FQNEAQ (reference sequence). The ends were cut back, 5 bases at V and 8 bases at J, with 9 bases in the middle. The CDR3 is made up of 11 amino acids. The CDR3 coding sequence is TGTGCCAGCAGCCGTGGACAGGAAGCTTTCTTT. Amino acids: CASSRGQEAFF.

This chain joins TRBV27 and TRBJ2-7, with 9 positions matching TRBD1. Looked up from germline, CDR1 is MNHEY and CDR2 is SMNVEV (reference sequence). This CDR3 has 18 amino acids. Germline trimming cut 4 bases from V and 2 bases from J; bases unmatched to any gene: 15. CDR3 loop: CASSSKFRQGVGAYEQYF. Here the CDR3 DNA reads TGTGCCAGCAGTTCAAAATTTAGACAGGGGGTGGGGGCCTACGAGCAGTACTTC.

Remarks on this clone: Other nucleotide sequences from this sample produce the same CDR3. The V gene is TRBV7-9, the J gene TRBJ2-1; no definite D call. Germline V gives CDR1 SEHNR, CDR2 FQNEAQ (reference sequence). This CDR3 has 11 amino acids. Deletions cut 3 bases from V and 7 bases from J, with 4 bases between. CDR3 region: CASSFRNEQFF. As DNA, the CDR3 is TGTGCCAGCAGCTTCCGGAATGAGCAGTTCTTC.

Written as DNA, the CDR3 is TGTGCCAGCAGCTTGGGCAGATCCTACGAGCAGTACTTC. Its protein product is CASSLGRSYEQYF. The rearrangement joins TRBV5-6 to TRBJ2-7; the D is unclear. The CDR3 runs 13 residues. The V gene lost 0 bases and the J gene lost 1 base, with 5 bases spanning the gap. CDR1 is SGHDT, CDR2 YYEEEE, per germline.

The genes are TRBV27 and TRBJ1-6; D not resolved. V was cut by 4 bases and J by 10 bases, with 14 bases left in between. The CDR3 runs to 14 residues. CDR1 and CDR2 (germline): MNHEY, SMNVEV (reference sequence). This CDR3 reads CASSSALRLSPLHF. As DNA, the CDR3 is TGTGCCAGCAGTTCGGCCCTAAGGCTCTCACCCCTCCACTTT.

The gene calls are TRBV5-4 and TRBJ1-4, with 8 positions matching TRBD1. The germline V gene has CDR1 SGHNT and CDR2 YYREEE (reference sequence). V lost 4 bases, J lost 11 bases, and 7 bases stayed unmatched. The CDR3 loop spans 13 amino acids. Here the CDR3 reads CASSVGQGRKLFF. CDR3 DNA sequence: TGTGCCAGCAGCGTTGGACAGGGAAGGAAACTGTTTTTT.

Concerning this clone itself: Other DNA sequences within the sample encode an identical CDR3. The rearrangement links TRBV18 to TRBJ2-3; D is unresolved. There are 13 residues in the CDR3. The germline CDR1 and CDR2 sequences are KGHSH and LQKENI. Between the trimmed V and J ends, which lost 3 bases and 4 bases, there was a span of 8 bases. CDR3 in DNA: TGTGCCAGCTCACCCCCGAGCTCAGATACGCAGTATTTT. This encodes CASSPPSSDTQYF.

The chain combines TRBV4-1 with TRBJ1-5; no firm D call. Germline CDR1 and CDR2: MGHRA and YSYEKL. Trimming took off 0 bases at V and 9 bases at J, with 9 bases between the two ends. The CDR3 runs 13 residues. The CDR3: CASSQDRVRPQHF. The DNA of the CDR3 is TGCGCCAGCAGCCAAGATCGGGTACGGCCCCAGCATTTT.

CDR3 sequence (DNA): TGTGCCAGCGGCCTCGTATGGGGTAGCAATCAGCCCCAGCATTTT. It encodes CASGLVWGSNQPQHF. The gene calls are TRBV6-1 and TRBJ1-5; D is undetermined. This CDR3 is built from 15 residues. The V gene's germline CDR1 is MNHNS and CDR2 SASEGT. The germline V and J ends were trimmed by 8 bases and 0 bases, with 14 bases remaining between them.

This clone was detected only once. The chain joins TRBV9 to TRBJ2-7, with D tentatively TRBD2 (5 bases). The length of the CDR3 is 15 residues. Germline values: CDR1 SGDLS, CDR2 YYNGEE. Trimming removed 0 bases from V and 6 bases from J, with 16 bases in between. CDR3 nucleotides: TGTGCCAGCAGCGTAGAGTCTAGCCCGGCGGGCGAGCAGTACTTC. Translating gives CASSVESSPAGEQYF.

The chain uses TRBV29-1 and TRBJ1-2; D might be TRBD1 (5 bases). The CDR3 loop spans 13 amino acids. The V end lost 2 bases, the J end lost 4 bases, and 11 bases lay between the germline ends. Germline CDR1 and CDR2: SQVTM and ANQGSEA. The DNA for the CDR3 is TGCAGCGTTGAATCTTATGGGGCCTATGGCTACACCTTC. Translation gives CSVESYGAYGYTF.

Concerning this clone itself: The same CDR3 also results from other DNA sequences found in this sample. The chain links TRBV5-1 to TRBJ1-3; D remains unclear. Germline V CDR1 and CDR2: SGHRS, YFSETQ. This CDR3 is built from 14 residues. Trimming took 0 bases from V and 1 from J, leaving 5 bases between them. In DNA form, the CDR3 reads TGCGCCAGCAGCTTGGACGGATCTGGAAACACCATATATTTT. This gives the protein CASSLDGSGNTIYF.

This clone was picked up a small number of times. The chain uses TRBV25-1 and TRBJ1-1; unclear D gene. This CDR3 has 12 residues. Trimming pared 5 bases from V and 4 bases from J, leaving 8 bases between. Germline CDR1 and CDR2: MGHDK and SYGVNS. CDR3 coding DNA: TGTGCCAGCAGTCAGTTTGGCACTGAAGCTTTCTTT. Amino acid sequence: CASSQFGTEAFF.

The chain joins TRBV5-6 to TRBJ2-2; TRBD1 might be the D (6 bases). V lost 6 bases and J 3 bases, leaving 21 bases between the germline ends. The CDR3 is 17 amino acids. The germline gives CDR1 SGHDT, CDR2 YYEEEE. The CDR3 reads CASTPKLTGLDTGELFF. CDR3 coding DNA: TGTGCCAGCACCCCTAAACTTACAGGGTTAGACACCGGGGAGCTGTTTTTT.

The chain joins TRBV5-1 to TRBJ2-1; weak D call: TRBD2 (5 bases). The V end lost 2 bases, the J end lost 9 bases, and 12 bases lay between the germline ends. Germline V gives CDR1 SGHRS, CDR2 YFSETQ. CDR3 size: 13 residues. CDR3 sequence (DNA): TGCGCCAGCAGCTTACCCGCGGGCGGTGAGCAGTTCTTC. The encoded protein is CASSLPAGGEQFF.

The chain has TRBV28 and TRBJ2-7; 7 nucleotides line up with TRBD1. The CDR3 is 14 residues long. The V segment lost 2 bases and the J segment 0 bases; nucleotides outside the gene matches: 1. Germline V lookup: CDR1 MDHEN, CDR2 SYDVKM. The CDR3 here is CASSLGTDSYEQYF. In DNA form, the CDR3 reads TGTGCCAGCAGTTTAGGGACAGACTCCTACGAGCAGTACTTC.

This chain joins TRBV7-2 and TRBJ2-7; 10 nucleotides line up with TRBD1. The length of the CDR3 is 15 residues. Germline V gene lookup returns CDR1 SGHTA and CDR2 FQGNSA. V trimming: 3 bases; J trimming: 6 bases; junction bases outside the gene matches: 8. Here the CDR3 reads CASSFRTGGRGEQYF. The CDR3, as DNA: TGTGCCAGCAGCTTCAGGACAGGGGGGCGGGGCGAGCAGTACTTC.

The CDR3 bases are TGTGCCAGCCATGGTTTGCTTGGGACTTTGTATGGCTACACCTTC. Its protein is CASHGLLGTLYGYTF. V usage is TRBV2 and J usage is TRBJ1-2; tentative D call: TRBD1 (5 bases). Trimming took 8 bases from V and 5 from J, leaving 21 bases between them. The CDR3 covers 15 residues. Per the germline V gene, CDR1 is SNHLY and CDR2 is FYNNEI.

V usage is TRBV30 and J usage is TRBJ1-5, with no clear D. Looked up from germline, CDR1 is GTSNPN and CDR2 is SVGIG (reference sequence). Trimming removed 0 bases from V and 3 bases from J, with 18 bases in between. The CDR3 length is 17 residues. This chain's CDR3 is CAWSVGTPAWDNQPQHF. Here the CDR3 DNA reads TGTGCCTGGAGTGTGGGAACACCGGCATGGGACAATCAGCCCCAGCATTTT.

This clone has more than one count but fewer than ten. The V and J genes are TRBV30 and TRBJ1-2; D call uncertain. The CDR3 consists of 10 residues. Germline V lookup: CDR1 GTSNPN, CDR2 SVGIG (reference sequence). V was clipped by 5 bases and J by 8 bases, with 9 bases between them. CDR3 region: CAWDGIGYTF. The CDR3 coding sequence is TGTGCCTGGGACGGAATCGGCTACACCTTC. The whole variable domain, remainder taken from reference TRBV30 and TRBJ1-2, is SQTIHQWPATLVQPVGSPLSLECTVEGTSNPNLYWYRQAAGRGLQLLFYSVGIGQISSEVPQNLSASRPQDRQFILSSKKLLLSDSGFYLCAWDGIGYTFGSGTRLTVV.

V gene TRBV2 combines with J gene TRBJ1-6; D is ambiguous. With 6 bases removed from V and 10 bases from J, the gap between germline ends came to 7 bases. Per the germline V gene, CDR1 is SNHLY and CDR2 is FYNNEI. This CDR3 is built from 11 residues. The CDR3 sequence: CASREGSPLHF. The CDR3 DNA reads TGTGCCAGCAGGGAGGGATCACCCCTCCACTTT.